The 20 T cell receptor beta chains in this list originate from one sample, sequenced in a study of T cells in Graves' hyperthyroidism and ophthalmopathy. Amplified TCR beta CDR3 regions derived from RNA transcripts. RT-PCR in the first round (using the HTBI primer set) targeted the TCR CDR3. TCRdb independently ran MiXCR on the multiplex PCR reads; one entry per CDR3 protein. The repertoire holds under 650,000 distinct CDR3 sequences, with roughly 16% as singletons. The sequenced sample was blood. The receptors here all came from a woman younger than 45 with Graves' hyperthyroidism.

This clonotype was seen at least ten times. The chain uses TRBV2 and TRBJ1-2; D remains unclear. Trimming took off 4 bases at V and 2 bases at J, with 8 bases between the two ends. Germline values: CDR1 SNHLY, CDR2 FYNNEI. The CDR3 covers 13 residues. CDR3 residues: CASSGGRNYGYTF. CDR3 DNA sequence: TGTGCCAGCAGTGGTGGCAGGAACTATGGCTACACCTTC.

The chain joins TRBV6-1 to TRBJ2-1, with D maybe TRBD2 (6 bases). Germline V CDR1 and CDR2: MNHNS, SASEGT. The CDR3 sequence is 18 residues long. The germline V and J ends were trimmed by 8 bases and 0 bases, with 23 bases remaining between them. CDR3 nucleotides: TGTGCCAGCGGCGGGGAACCAACGGCGGCTAGCTCCTACAATGAGCAGTTCTTC. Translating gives CASGGEPTAASSYNEQFF.

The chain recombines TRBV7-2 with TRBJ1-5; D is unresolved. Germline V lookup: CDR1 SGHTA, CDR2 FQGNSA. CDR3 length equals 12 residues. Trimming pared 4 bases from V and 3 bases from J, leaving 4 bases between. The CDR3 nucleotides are TGTGCCAGCAGCTCGGACAATCAGCCCCAGCATTTT. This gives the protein CASSSDNQPQHF.

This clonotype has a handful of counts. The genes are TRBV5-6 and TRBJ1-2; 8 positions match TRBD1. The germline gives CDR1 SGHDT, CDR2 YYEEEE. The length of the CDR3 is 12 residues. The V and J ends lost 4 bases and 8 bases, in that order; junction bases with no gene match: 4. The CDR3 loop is CASSPQGVGYTF. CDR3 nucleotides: TGTGCCAGCAGCCCACAGGGGGTCGGCTACACCTTC.

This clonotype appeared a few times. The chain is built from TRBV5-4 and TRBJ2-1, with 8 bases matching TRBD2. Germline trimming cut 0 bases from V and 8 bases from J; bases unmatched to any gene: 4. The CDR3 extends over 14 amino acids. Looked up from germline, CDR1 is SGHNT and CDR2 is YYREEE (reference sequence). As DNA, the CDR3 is TGTGCCAGCAGCTTGGCGGGAGGGCGCTATGAGCAGTTCTTC. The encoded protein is CASSLAGGRYEQFF.

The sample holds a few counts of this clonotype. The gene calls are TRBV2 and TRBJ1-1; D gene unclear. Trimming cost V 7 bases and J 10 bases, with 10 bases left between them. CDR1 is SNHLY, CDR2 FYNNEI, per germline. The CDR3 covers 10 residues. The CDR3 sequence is CASKGFAAFF. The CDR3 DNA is TGTGCCAGCAAAGGGTTTGCAGCTTTCTTT.

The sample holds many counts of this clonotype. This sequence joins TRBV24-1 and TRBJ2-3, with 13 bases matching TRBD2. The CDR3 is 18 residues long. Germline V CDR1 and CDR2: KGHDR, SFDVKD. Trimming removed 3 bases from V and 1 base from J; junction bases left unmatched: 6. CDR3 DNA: TGTGCCACCAGTGATGGGGGACTAGCGGGACTGCGCACAGATACGCAGTATTTT. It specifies CATSDGGLAGLRTDTQYF.

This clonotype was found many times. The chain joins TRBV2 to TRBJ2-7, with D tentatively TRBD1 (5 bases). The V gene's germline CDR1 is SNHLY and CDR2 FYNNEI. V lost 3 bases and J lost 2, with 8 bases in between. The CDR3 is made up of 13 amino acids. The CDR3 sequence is CASSDDSTYEQYF. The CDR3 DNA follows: TGTGCCAGCAGTGATGACAGCACCTACGAGCAGTACTTC.

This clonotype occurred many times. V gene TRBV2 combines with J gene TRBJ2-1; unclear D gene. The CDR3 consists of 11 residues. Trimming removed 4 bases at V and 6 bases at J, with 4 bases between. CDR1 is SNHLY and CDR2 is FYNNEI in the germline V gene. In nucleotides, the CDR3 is TGTGCCAGCAGTGCCCTCAATGAGCAGTTCTTC. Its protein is CASSALNEQFF.

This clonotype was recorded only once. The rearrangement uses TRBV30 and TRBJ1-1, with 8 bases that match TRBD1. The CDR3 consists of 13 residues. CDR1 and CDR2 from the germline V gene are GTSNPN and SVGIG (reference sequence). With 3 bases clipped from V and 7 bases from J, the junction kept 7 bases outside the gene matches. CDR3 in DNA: TGTGCCTGGAGCCTCAGGGGGCTGGTTGAAGCTTTCTTT. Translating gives CAWSLRGLVEAFF.

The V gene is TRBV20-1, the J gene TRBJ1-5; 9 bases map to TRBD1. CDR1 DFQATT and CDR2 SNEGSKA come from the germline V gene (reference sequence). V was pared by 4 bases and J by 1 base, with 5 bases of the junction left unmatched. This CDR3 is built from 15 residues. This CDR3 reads CSAITGGGSNQPQHF. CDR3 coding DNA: TGCAGTGCTATTACAGGGGGCGGGAGCAATCAGCCCCAGCATTTT.

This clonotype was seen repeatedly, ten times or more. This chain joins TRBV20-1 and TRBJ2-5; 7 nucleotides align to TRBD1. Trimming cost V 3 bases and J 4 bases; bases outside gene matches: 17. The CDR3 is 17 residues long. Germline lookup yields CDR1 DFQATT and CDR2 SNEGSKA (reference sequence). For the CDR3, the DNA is TGCAGTGCTAGGACCGCTCGGGGTAGGGGGCAATCAGAGACCCAGTACTTC. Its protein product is CSARTARGRGQSETQYF.

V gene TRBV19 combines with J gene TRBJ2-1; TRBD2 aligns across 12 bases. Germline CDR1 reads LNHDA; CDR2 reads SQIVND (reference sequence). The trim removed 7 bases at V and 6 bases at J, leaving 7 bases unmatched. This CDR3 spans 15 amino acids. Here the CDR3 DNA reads TGTGCCAGTACCCTAGCGGGAGGGGGGACCAATGAGCAGTTCTTC. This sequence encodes CASTLAGGGTNEQFF.

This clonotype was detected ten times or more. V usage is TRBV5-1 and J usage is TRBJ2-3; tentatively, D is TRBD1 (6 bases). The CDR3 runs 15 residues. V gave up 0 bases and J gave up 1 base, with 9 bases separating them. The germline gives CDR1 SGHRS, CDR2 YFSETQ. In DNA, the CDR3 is TGCGCCAGCAGCTTGGAACAGGGCGGCACAGATACGCAGTATTTT. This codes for CASSLEQGGTDTQYF.

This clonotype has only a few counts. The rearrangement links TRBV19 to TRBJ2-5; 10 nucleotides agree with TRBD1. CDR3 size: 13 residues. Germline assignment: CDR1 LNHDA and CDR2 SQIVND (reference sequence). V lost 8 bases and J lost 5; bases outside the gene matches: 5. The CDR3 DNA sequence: TGTGCCAGTGGGGACAGGGGTTACGAGACCCAGTACTTC. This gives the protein CASGDRGYETQYF.

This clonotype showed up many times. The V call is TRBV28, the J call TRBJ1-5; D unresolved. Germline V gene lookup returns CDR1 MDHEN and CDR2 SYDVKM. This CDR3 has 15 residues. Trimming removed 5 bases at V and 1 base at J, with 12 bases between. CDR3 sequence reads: CASSATIGSNQPQHF. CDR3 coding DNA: TGTGCCAGCAGTGCTACCATAGGCAGCAATCAGCCCCAGCATTTT.

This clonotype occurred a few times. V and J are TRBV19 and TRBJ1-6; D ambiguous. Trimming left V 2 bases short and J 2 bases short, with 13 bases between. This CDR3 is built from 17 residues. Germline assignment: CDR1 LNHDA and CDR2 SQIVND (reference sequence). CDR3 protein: CASSITNRQAYNSPLHF. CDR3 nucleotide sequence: TGTGCCAGTAGTATAACCAACCGGCAGGCCTATAATTCACCCCTCCACTTT. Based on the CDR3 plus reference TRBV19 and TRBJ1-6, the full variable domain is DGGITQSPKYLFRKEGQNVTLSCEQNLNHDAMYWYRQDPGQGLRLIYYSQIVNDFQKGDIAEGYSVSREKKESFPLTVTSAQKNPTAFYLCASSITNRQAYNSPLHFGNGTRLTVT.

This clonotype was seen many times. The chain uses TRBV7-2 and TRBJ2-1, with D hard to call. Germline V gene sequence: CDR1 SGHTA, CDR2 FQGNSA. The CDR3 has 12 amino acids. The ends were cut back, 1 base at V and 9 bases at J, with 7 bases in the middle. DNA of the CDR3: TGTGCCAGCAGCTTAGGCCTGCCTGAGCAGTTCTTC. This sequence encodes CASSLGLPEQFF.

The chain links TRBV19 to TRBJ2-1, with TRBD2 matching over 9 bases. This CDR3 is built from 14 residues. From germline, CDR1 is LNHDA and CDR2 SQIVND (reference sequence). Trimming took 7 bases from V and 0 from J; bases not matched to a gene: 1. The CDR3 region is CASNSGSSYNEQFF. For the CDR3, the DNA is TGTGCCAGTAATAGCGGGAGCTCCTACAATGAGCAGTTCTTC.

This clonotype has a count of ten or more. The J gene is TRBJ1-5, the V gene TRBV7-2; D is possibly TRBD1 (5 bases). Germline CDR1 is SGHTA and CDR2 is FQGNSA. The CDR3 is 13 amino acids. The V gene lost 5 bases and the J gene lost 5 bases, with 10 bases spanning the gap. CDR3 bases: TGTGCCAGCAGCCCAACGACAGATCAGCCCCAGCATTTT. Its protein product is CASSPTTDQPQHF.